This T cell receptor beta chain comes out of a study of PD-1 blockade in classical Hodgkin lymphoma. Clones were sequenced by immunoSEQ multiplex PCR, and TCRdb holds only the in-frame ones, with some missing. The profile shows about 64,000 clones, 75% to 95% of them singletons. Germline lookup yields CDR1 SGHRS and CDR2 YFSETQ. The J segment lost 4 bases and the V segment lost 3 bases, leaving 12 bases of the junction unmatched. This CDR3 is built from 16 residues. As to time point: cycle 4 day 1 (C4D1), after 6 weeks of nivolumab. The patients all showed relapse after autologous stem cell transplantation, while their brentuximab vedotin exposure varied.

The chain is built from TRBV5-1 and TRBJ1-2; 7 bases are shared with TRBD1. The input for sequencing was peripheral blood mononuclear cells (PBMCs), taken before the fourth cycle of nivolumab. The TCR was taken from a human donor with classical Hodgkin lymphoma. The CDR3 protein is CASSSLPGQQIYGYTF. The CDR3 nucleotides are TGCGCCAGCAGCTCTCTACCGGGACAGCAAATCTATGGCTACACCTTC.